The 8 T cell receptor beta chains presented below share a single source sample, sequenced in a study of blood T cell repertoires in COVID-19. Clones were read by immunoSEQ multiplex PCR, and TCRdb kept only the in-frame ones, dropping some. The data contain under 350,000 clones, around 88% of them seen just once; the ten biggest clones take up 4.6%. The specimen was peripheral blood. These receptors all come from a man between 40 and 49 years old with acute or convalescent COVID-19.

This clone was counted a few times. J is TRBJ1-4 and V is TRBV5-1; the match to TRBD1 covers 9 bases. The ends lost 0 bases at V and 11 bases at J; junction bases unmatched: 11. The CDR3 runs to 16 residues. Germline V lookup: CDR1 SGHRS, CDR2 YFSETQ. The CDR3 coding sequence is TGCGCCAGCAGCTTGGGGCCGCCGGGACAGGGTGAGAAACTGTTTTTT. Protein product: CASSLGPPGQGEKLFF. The full variable domain, its missing parts supplied by reference TRBV5-1 and TRBJ1-4, is KAGVTQTPRYLIKTRGQQVTLSCSPISGHRSVSWYQQTPGQGLQFLFEYFSETQRNKGNFPGRFSGRQFSNSRSEMNVSTLELGDSALYLCASSLGPPGQGEKLFFGSGTQLSVL.

The genes are TRBV18 and TRBJ1-2; 9 bases fit TRBD1. The V gene's germline CDR1 is KGHSH and CDR2 LQKENI. V shed 6 bases and J 4 bases; nucleotides not matched to a gene: 6. This CDR3 comprises 14 residues. The CDR3 nucleotides read TGTGCCAGCTCGCCGGGACAGGGATCCTATGGCTACACCTTC. Translating it yields CASSPGQGSYGYTF.

The chain employs TRBV6-6 and TRBJ1-5; no clear D. CDR1 and CDR2 from the germline V gene are MNHNY and SVGAGI (reference sequence). V lost 6 bases, J lost 7 bases, and 13 bases lay in between. CDR3 length: 13 amino acids. The CDR3 here is CASSRPGAQPQHF. The CDR3 DNA follows: TGTGCCAGCAGCCGGCCAGGCGCGCAGCCCCAGCATTTT.

The chain recombines TRBV4-1 with TRBJ2-1; 9 bases match TRBD1. There are 17 residues in the CDR3. Germline CDR1 MGHRA, CDR2 YSYEKL. V lost 3 bases to trimming and J lost 5 bases; unmatched junction nucleotides: 11. This chain's CDR3 is CASSHLRGQGSNNEQFF. CDR3 DNA sequence: TGCGCCAGCAGCCATCTAAGGGGACAGGGTTCAAACAATGAGCAGTTCTTC.

The gene calls are TRBV7-3 and TRBJ2-1, with TRBD2 matching over 8 bases. V lost 5 bases to trimming and J lost 7 bases; unmatched junction nucleotides: 1. The CDR3 runs 12 residues. CDR1 and CDR2 from the germline V gene are SGHTA and FQGTGA. The CDR3 DNA is TGTGCCAGCAGCCCGGGGGGGAATGAGCAGTTCTTC. Its protein is CASSPGGNEQFF. The variable domain in full, with the rest retrieved from reference TRBV7-3 and TRBJ2-1, is GAGVSQTPSNKVTEKGKYVELRCDPISGHTALYWYRQSLGQGPEFLIYFQGTGAADDSGLPNDRFFAVRPEGSVSTLKIQRTERGDSAVYLCASSPGGNEQFFGPGTRLTVL.

The rearrangement uses TRBV6-4 and TRBJ1-1; 8 nucleotides agree with TRBD1. V lost 4 bases and J lost 5; bases outside the gene matches: 6. There are 14 residues in the CDR3. CDR1 is MRHNA, CDR2 SNTAGT, per germline. The CDR3 loop reads CASSADRAGTEAFF. In DNA, the CDR3 is TGTGCCAGCAGTGCGGACAGGGCCGGGACTGAAGCTTTCTTT.

The chain is built from TRBV6-5 and TRBJ2-1, with D unclear. The CDR3 length is 15 residues. Trimming shortened V by 0 bases and J by 3 bases, and 9 bases separated the two germline ends. Germline V CDR1 and CDR2: MNHEY, SVGAGI. CDR3 bases: TGTGCCAGCAGTTACTCGTCCCAGAACTACAATGAGCAGTTCTTC. Encoded protein: CASSYSSQNYNEQFF.

The DNA of the CDR3 is TGCGCCAGCAGCCAAGATAGGGGGGGGGTCACAGATACGCAGTATTTT. Amino acids: CASSQDRGGVTDTQYF. The V and J genes are TRBV4-1 and TRBJ2-3, with TRBD2 as a possible D gene (7 bases). The CDR3 runs to 16 residues. V was cut by 0 bases and J by 2 bases, with 12 bases left in between. Germline-derived CDR1 and CDR2 are MGHRA and YSYEKL.